Listed below are T cell receptor beta chains from one sample, sequenced in a study of blood T cell repertoires in COVID-19. TCRdb keeps only in-frame clones here, not all; method: immunoSEQ multiplex PCR. The sample includes about 110,000 clones, under 75% of them seen just once. Sequencing was performed on peripheral blood. These receptors were taken from a man at least 80 years old with acute or convalescent COVID-19. CDR3s include the opening cysteine and the closing phenylalanine or tryptophan. A D gene is named only where the DNA matches it firmly. The size entry is marked missing in some rows and otherwise reads once, few, many or a size class.

v_gene	d_gene	j_gene	abundance	CDR3nt	CDR3aa
TRBV10-3	TRBD2	TRBJ2-1	NA	TGTGCCATCATGGGTATAGCGGGAACTGAGCAGTTCTTC	CAIMGIAGTEQFF
TRBV5-6	TRBD2	TRBJ2-3	NA	TGTGCCAGCAGCTCGGGACTAGCGGTCCTACCAGGAACCGCAGATACGCAGTATTTT	CASSSGLAVLPGTADTQYF
TRBV7-8	TRBD1	TRBJ2-5	NA	TGTGCCAGCAGCCAATCAGGGGGCGCGGAGACCCAGTACTTC	CASSQSGGAETQYF
TRBV7-2	NA	TRBJ2-1	NA	TGTGCCAGCAGCTTAGGGCCAGGTGGCAATGAGCAGTTCTTC	CASSLGPGGNEQFF
TRBV14	TRBD1	TRBJ2-7	medium-sized	TGTGCCAGCAGCCAAGATGTGGGGACAGCCTACGAGCAGTACTTC	CASSQDVGTAYEQYF
TRBV7-2	TRBD2	TRBJ2-3	NA	TGTGCCAGCAGCACCTCAAGCGGGAGGACTGGCACAGATACGCAGTATTTT	CASSTSSGRTGTDTQYF
TRBV5-1	NA	TRBJ2-1	NA	TGCGCCAGCAGCGTACGGTACAATGAGCAGTTCTTC	CASSVRYNEQFF
TRBV28	NA	TRBJ1-5	few	TGTGCCAGCAGTTTATTTGCGGGGGGAGGCAATCAGCCCCAGCATTTT	CASSLFAGGGNQPQHF
TRBV15	NA	TRBJ1-5	NA	TGTGCCACCAGCAGAGATCTGGCACAGCCCCAGCATTTT	CATSRDLAQPQHF
TRBV29-1	NA	TRBJ2-1	NA	TGCAGCGTTGCTGCCATCGGGGACAATGAGCAGTTCTTC	CSVAAIGDNEQFF
TRBV24-1	NA	TRBJ1-1	NA	TGTGCCACCAGTGAGTCCGGGAGTAACACTGAAGCTTTCTTT	CATSESGSNTEAFF
TRBV7-2	NA	TRBJ2-5	NA	TGTGCCAGCAGCTTAGGAGGTTACGAGACCCAGTACTTC	CASSLGGYETQYF
TRBV4-1	NA	TRBJ1-3	NA	TGCGCCAGCAGCCAAGAGACAAGCTCTGGAAACACCATATATTTT	CASSQETSSGNTIYF
TRBV7-2	NA	TRBJ2-1	NA	TGTGCCAGCAGCCAATTCACGGGTTACAATGAGCAGTTCTTC	CASSQFTGYNEQFF
TRBV7-9	NA	TRBJ2-7	NA	TGTGCCAGCAGCTCGAGAGCGAGCTACGAGCAGTACTTC	CASSSRASYEQYF
TRBV6-6	NA	TRBJ2-2	NA	TGTGCCAGCAGTGGCTTGAACACCGGGGAGCTGTTTTTT	CASSGLNTGELFF
TRBV5-1	TRBD2	TRBJ2-2	once	TGCGCCAGCTCAGGGACTAGCGGGAGCCCCGGGACCGGGGAGCTGTTTTTT	CASSGTSGSPGTGELFF